The 8 T cell receptor beta chains below all came from one sample that was sequenced in a study of shared clonotypes between healthy human individuals. Measured with immunoSEQ multiplex PCR; TCRdb has only the in-frame clones, and not every one. The sample shows some 680,000 clones, roughly 73% of them seen only once. Sequenced material: memory CD4+ T cells sorted from blood. Regarding subset: CD45RA-negative fraction. Receptor source: a young woman in good health.

The gene calls are TRBV19 and TRBJ2-1, with D perhaps matching TRBD1 or TRBD2 (7 bases each). Per germline, CDR1 LNHDA and CDR2 SQIVND (reference sequence). With 4 bases removed from V and 4 bases from J, the gap between germline ends came to 20 bases. The CDR3 loop spans 17 amino acids. The DNA of the CDR3 is TGTGCCAGTAGTAGGAGCAGGGGGGGCGACTCTTACAATGAGCAGTTCTTC. This sequence encodes CASSRSRGGDSYNEQFF.

This clone came up a few times. The chain links TRBV7-3 to TRBJ2-5; TRBD2 matches 14 bases. The germline CDR1 and CDR2 sequences are SGHTA and FQGTGA. Trimming removed 3 bases from V and 1 base from J; junction bases left unmatched: 1. The CDR3 contains 16 residues. The CDR3 nucleotides are TGTGCCAGCAGCTTTGGGACTAGCGGGGGCCAAGAGACCCAGTACTTC. This codes for CASSFGTSGGQETQYF.

In this sample, this clone turned up a few times. The rearrangement joins TRBV19 to TRBJ1-5, with D uncertain. The CDR3 has 15 residues. Trimming shortened V by 3 bases and J by 0 bases, and 9 bases separated the two germline ends. CDR1 and CDR2 from the germline V gene are LNHDA and SQIVND (reference sequence). The chain's CDR3 is CASSIGQASNQPQHF. The CDR3 coding sequence is TGTGCCAGTAGTATTGGCCAGGCTAGCAATCAGCCCCAGCATTTT.

This clone was seen just once. V gene TRBV5-4 combines with J gene TRBJ2-7; 8 bases line up with TRBD2. Germline V gene sequence: CDR1 SGHNT, CDR2 YYREEE (reference sequence). V lost 3 bases, J lost 0 bases, and 11 bases stayed unmatched. The length of the CDR3 is 17 residues. CDR3 residues: CASSWGRGASSSYEQYF. CDR3 bases: TGTGCCAGCAGCTGGGGGCGGGGGGCGAGCAGCTCCTACGAGCAGTACTTC.

The genes are TRBV5-1 and TRBJ2-2; 8 positions agree with TRBD2. Germline values: CDR1 SGHRS, CDR2 YFSETQ. V shed 0 bases, J shed 6 bases, and the junction held 13 bases outside the gene matches. CDR3 length: 18 amino acids. The CDR3 nucleotides are TGCGCCAGCAGCTTGGCCGGGAGGGCCAGGTTGGGGGCCGGGGAGCTGTTTTTT. Translated, it gives CASSLAGRARLGAGELFF.

V gene TRBV28 combines with J gene TRBJ2-3, with TRBD2 identical over 12 bases. The CDR3 has 18 amino acids. The germline gives CDR1 MDHEN, CDR2 SYDVKM. The junction had 11 bases not matched to a gene; V was cut back by 4 bases and J by 3 bases. The CDR3 protein is CASSSLGTSGFRTDTQYF. CDR3 DNA sequence: TGTGCCAGCAGTTCACTCGGGACTAGCGGGTTCCGGACAGATACGCAGTATTTT.

The J gene is TRBJ1-3, the V gene TRBV5-5; D is undetermined. CDR1 and CDR2 (germline): SGHKS, YYEKEE (reference sequence). CDR3 length: 15 residues. Trimming cost V 0 bases and J 0 bases, with 7 bases left between them. CDR3 protein: CASSLAVRSGNTIYF. DNA of the CDR3: TGTGCCAGCAGCTTGGCAGTTCGCTCTGGAAACACCATATATTTT.

This clone was counted a few times. The J gene is TRBJ2-5, the V gene TRBV6-5, with 11 positions matching TRBD2. Trimming removed 2 bases from V and 10 bases from J; junction bases left unmatched: 12. Per germline, CDR1 MNHEY and CDR2 SVGAGI. This CDR3 comprises 16 residues. CDR3 DNA sequence: TGTGCCAGCAGTTACCCGAATTCCGGGACTAGCGGAAACCAGTACTTC. Translating it yields CASSYPNSGTSGNQYF.